This entry features one TCR beta chain sequence. CDR1 is MNHEY and CDR2 is SMNVEV in the germline V gene (reference sequence). The CDR3 is made up of 15 amino acids. V was pared by 6 bases and J by 2 bases, with 9 bases of the junction left unmatched. The data belong to a study of control samples from healthy donors and cancer patients. Assay: immunoSEQ multiplex PCR; the TCRdb copy retains only in-frame clones and omits some. Of just under 75,000 clones listed, roughly nine tenths are singletons. The sequencing input was blood. The chain uses TRBV27 and TRBJ2-7; 8 nucleotides line up with TRBD1. This TCR derives from a woman in her 50s in good health. CDR3 amino acids: CASSPGQGRAYEQYF. The CDR3 nucleotides are TGTGCCAGCAGCCCCGGACAGGGAAGAGCCTACGAGCAGTACTTC.